The rows below give T cell receptor beta chains drawn from one sample of a study of shared clonotypes between healthy human individuals. TCRdb keeps only in-frame clones here, not all; method: immunoSEQ multiplex PCR. Of 500,000 to 700,000 clones in the sample, approximately 96% were seen once. What was sequenced was naive CD8+ T cells sorted from blood. These receptors all come from a woman in her twenties or thirties in good health. Each CDR3 is given with its conserved first and last residue. The order of the fields is CDR3 protein, CDR3 DNA, D gene, clone size, J gene, V gene. D genes are given only for firm matches. Clone size appears in some rows only: once, few, many, or a class for an expanded clone.

cdr3_aa: CAISEPTPTANTEAFF; cdr3_nt: TGTGCCATCAGTGAGCCTACCCCGACGGCGAACACTGAAGCTTTCTTT; d_call: .; clone_size: .; j_call: TRBJ1-1; v_call: TRBV10-3
cdr3_aa: CASSLAMGQETHEQFF; cdr3_nt: TGTGCCAGCAGCTTAGCCATGGGACAGGAAACACATGAGCAGTTCTTC; d_call: TRBD1; clone_size: .; j_call: TRBJ2-1; v_call: TRBV7-6
cdr3_aa: CASSIDGLAASYEQYF; cdr3_nt: TGTGCCAGTAGTATAGACGGACTAGCGGCTTCCTACGAGCAGTACTTC; d_call: TRBD2; clone_size: .; j_call: TRBJ2-7; v_call: TRBV19
cdr3_aa: CASGLGPGWEQFF; cdr3_nt: TGTGCTAGTGGTTTGGGCCCCGGTTGGGAGCAGTTCTTC; d_call: .; clone_size: .; j_call: TRBJ2-1; v_call: TRBV12-5
cdr3_aa: CAWSVLPEQYF; cdr3_nt: TGTGCCTGGAGTGTACTACCCGAGCAGTACTTC; d_call: .; clone_size: .; j_call: TRBJ2-7; v_call: TRBV30
cdr3_aa: CASRDGLAGYF; cdr3_nt: TGCGCCAGCAGGGACGGACTAGCGGGGTACTTC; d_call: TRBD2; clone_size: .; j_call: TRBJ2-5; v_call: TRBV10-2
cdr3_aa: CASSLRTANTEAFF; cdr3_nt: TGTGCCAGCAGCTTACGGACAGCGAACACTGAAGCTTTCTTT; d_call: .; clone_size: .; j_call: TRBJ1-1; v_call: TRBV7-9
cdr3_aa: CASSLVPGTFYEQYF; cdr3_nt: TGTGCCAGCAGCTTAGTGCCCGGGACTTTCTACGAGCAGTACTTC; d_call: .; clone_size: .; j_call: TRBJ2-7; v_call: TRBV7-9
cdr3_aa: CAWSAQFPSYNEQFF; cdr3_nt: TGTGCCTGGAGTGCGCAGTTCCCCTCCTACAATGAGCAGTTCTTC; d_call: .; clone_size: .; j_call: TRBJ2-1; v_call: TRBV30
cdr3_aa: CASSNHPTNEQFF; cdr3_nt: TGTGCCAGCAGTAACCACCCGACCAATGAGCAGTTCTTC; d_call: .; clone_size: .; j_call: TRBJ2-1; v_call: TRBV27
cdr3_aa: CASRGRTTDTQYF; cdr3_nt: TGTGCCAGCAGAGGCCGGACCACAGATACGCAGTATTTT; d_call: .; clone_size: .; j_call: TRBJ2-3; v_call: TRBV27
cdr3_aa: CASGPTARSYEQYF; cdr3_nt: TGTGCCAGCGGACCTACCGCCCGCTCCTACGAGCAGTACTTC; d_call: .; clone_size: .; j_call: TRBJ2-7; v_call: TRBV27
cdr3_aa: CASSQEVGGHYEQYF; cdr3_nt: TGTGCCAGCAGCCAAGAAGTTGGAGGTCACTACGAGCAGTACTTC; d_call: .; clone_size: once; j_call: TRBJ2-7; v_call: TRBV4-2
cdr3_aa: CASSSYGFTQTGELFF; cdr3_nt: TGTGCCAGCAGCTCCTACGGGTTCACGCAAACCGGGGAGCTGTTTTTT; d_call: .; clone_size: .; j_call: TRBJ2-2; v_call: TRBV5-4
cdr3_aa: CASSLQVSSGNTIYF; cdr3_nt: TGTGCCAGTAGTTTACAGGTCAGCTCTGGAAACACCATATATTTT; d_call: .; clone_size: .; j_call: TRBJ1-3; v_call: TRBV19
cdr3_aa: CASSVGGDRSGIQPQHF; cdr3_nt: TGTGCCAGCAGCGTAGGGGGGGACAGGTCCGGTATTCAGCCCCAGCATTTT; d_call: TRBD1; clone_size: .; j_call: TRBJ1-5; v_call: TRBV9
cdr3_aa: CAGSYGYTF; cdr3_nt: TGTGCCGGATCGTATGGCTACACCTTC; d_call: .; clone_size: .; j_call: TRBJ1-2; v_call: TRBV2
cdr3_aa: CATKRQYTEAFF; cdr3_nt: TGTGCCACCAAGCGGCAGTACACTGAAGCTTTCTTT; d_call: .; clone_size: .; j_call: TRBJ1-1; v_call: TRBV6-5
cdr3_aa: CASSLLASGEQFF; cdr3_nt: TGTGCCAGCAGCCTACTAGCCTCGGGTGAGCAGTTCTTC; d_call: .; clone_size: .; j_call: TRBJ2-1; v_call: TRBV27
cdr3_aa: CASSLGTALSYGYTF; cdr3_nt: TGTGCCAGCAGCTTAGGGACAGCCTTAAGCTATGGCTACACCTTC; d_call: .; clone_size: once; j_call: TRBJ1-2; v_call: TRBV11-2
cdr3_aa: CASSLAGFRETQYF; cdr3_nt: TGCGCCAGCAGTTTAGCGGGATTTAGAGAGACCCAGTACTTC; d_call: TRBD2; clone_size: .; j_call: TRBJ2-5; v_call: TRBV10-2
cdr3_aa: CASSQGDANTEAFF; cdr3_nt: TGCGCCAGCAGTCAGGGTGATGCGAACACTGAAGCTTTCTTT; d_call: .; clone_size: .; j_call: TRBJ1-1; v_call: TRBV10-2
cdr3_aa: CASGQREQTYEQYF; cdr3_nt: TGTGCCAGCGGGCAGCGGGAGCAAACCTACGAGCAGTACTTC; d_call: TRBD2; clone_size: .; j_call: TRBJ2-7; v_call: TRBV28
cdr3_aa: CASEAGEGEAFF; cdr3_nt: TGTGCCAGCGAGGCAGGGGAGGGTGAAGCTTTCTTT; d_call: .; clone_size: .; j_call: TRBJ1-1; v_call: TRBV27
cdr3_aa: CASSVEGAPANEQYF; cdr3_nt: TGTGCCAGCAGCGTAGAGGGGGCTCCCGCTAACGAGCAGTACTTC; d_call: TRBD1; clone_size: .; j_call: TRBJ2-7; v_call: TRBV9
cdr3_aa: CASRDSRGWNTEAFF; cdr3_nt: TGTGCCAGCAGGGACAGCCGAGGGTGGAACACTGAAGCTTTCTTT; d_call: .; clone_size: .; j_call: TRBJ1-1; v_call: TRBV25-1
cdr3_aa: CASSLGKVGDEQYF; cdr3_nt: TGTGCCAGCAGCTTGGGAAAGGTGGGGGACGAGCAGTACTTC; d_call: .; clone_size: .; j_call: TRBJ2-7; v_call: TRBV11-2
cdr3_aa: CASSLFASGSSEQYF; cdr3_nt: TGTGCCAGCAGCTTATTTGCTAGCGGGAGCTCAGAGCAGTACTTC; d_call: TRBD2; clone_size: .; j_call: TRBJ2-7; v_call: TRBV7-8
cdr3_aa: CASSSGFTEKLFF; cdr3_nt: TGTGCCAGCAGTTCCGGTTTCACTGAAAAACTGTTTTTT; d_call: .; clone_size: .; j_call: TRBJ1-4; v_call: TRBV27
cdr3_aa: CASSTGTGDYEQYF; cdr3_nt: TGTGCCAGTAGTACCGGGACAGGGGATTACGAGCAGTACTTC; d_call: TRBD1; clone_size: .; j_call: TRBJ2-7; v_call: TRBV19
cdr3_aa: CASILRHTGELFF; cdr3_nt: TGTGCCAGCATCTTGAGGCACACCGGGGAGCTGTTTTTT; d_call: .; clone_size: .; j_call: TRBJ2-2; v_call: TRBV28
cdr3_aa: CASSFGVYEQYF; cdr3_nt: TGTGCCAGCAGCTTTGGGGTCTACGAGCAGTACTTC; d_call: .; clone_size: .; j_call: TRBJ2-7; v_call: TRBV5-6
cdr3_aa: CASSMREGYNEQFF; cdr3_nt: TGTGCCAGTAGTATGCGGGAGGGATACAATGAGCAGTTCTTC; d_call: TRBD2; clone_size: .; j_call: TRBJ2-1; v_call: TRBV19
cdr3_aa: CASSMEAGTGPYNEQFF; cdr3_nt: TGTGCCAGTAGTATGGAGGCCGGGACAGGGCCCTACAATGAGCAGTTCTTC; d_call: TRBD1; clone_size: .; j_call: TRBJ2-1; v_call: TRBV19
cdr3_aa: CASSPTVANYGYTF; cdr3_nt: TGTGCCAGCAGCCCCACAGTAGCTAACTATGGCTACACCTTC; d_call: .; clone_size: .; j_call: TRBJ1-2; v_call: TRBV28
cdr3_aa: CASSIIGQADTQYF; cdr3_nt: TGTGCCAGTAGTATTATCGGACAGGCGGATACGCAGTATTTT; d_call: TRBD1; clone_size: .; j_call: TRBJ2-3; v_call: TRBV19
cdr3_aa: CASSYTANTEAFF; cdr3_nt: TGTGCCAGCAGCTACACAGCGAACACTGAAGCTTTCTTT; d_call: .; clone_size: once; j_call: TRBJ1-1; v_call: TRBV28
cdr3_aa: CASSTRTGGYQDTQYF; cdr3_nt: TGTGCCAGTAGTACCCGGACAGGGGGCTATCAAGATACGCAGTATTTT; d_call: TRBD1; clone_size: .; j_call: TRBJ2-3; v_call: TRBV19
cdr3_aa: CASSPLGVGETQYF; cdr3_nt: TGTGCCAGCAGTCCCCTCGGCGTAGGGGAGACCCAGTACTTC; d_call: .; clone_size: .; j_call: TRBJ2-5; v_call: TRBV27
cdr3_aa: CASSLGTGVHYGYTF; cdr3_nt: TGTGCCAGCAGCTTAGGGACAGGGGTTCACTATGGCTACACCTTC; d_call: TRBD1; clone_size: .; j_call: TRBJ1-2; v_call: TRBV7-9
cdr3_aa: CASSQERYRDRILYGYTF; cdr3_nt: TGTGCCAGCAGCCAAGAGAGGTACCGGGACAGGATTTTATATGGCTACACCTTC; d_call: TRBD1; clone_size: .; j_call: TRBJ1-2; v_call: TRBV14
cdr3_aa: CATSRGTDPEAFF; cdr3_nt: TGTGCCACCAGCAGAGGGACGGATCCTGAAGCTTTCTTT; d_call: .; clone_size: .; j_call: TRBJ1-1; v_call: TRBV15
cdr3_aa: CATSRDIQTVEQFF; cdr3_nt: TGTGCCACCAGCAGAGATATCCAGACGGTTGAGCAGTTCTTC; d_call: .; clone_size: once; j_call: TRBJ2-1; v_call: TRBV15
cdr3_aa: CASSDPGQSHEQYF; cdr3_nt: TGCGCCAGCAGTGATCCGGGACAGAGCCACGAGCAGTACTTC; d_call: TRBD1; clone_size: .; j_call: TRBJ2-7; v_call: TRBV10-1
cdr3_aa: CASSYRHGNEQFF; cdr3_nt: TGTGCCAGCAGCTATCGCCACGGCAATGAGCAGTTCTTC; d_call: .; clone_size: once; j_call: TRBJ2-1; v_call: TRBV7-3
cdr3_aa: CASSLAFGDSGANVLTF; cdr3_nt: TGTGCCAGCAGCTTAGCGTTCGGGGACTCTGGGGCCAACGTCCTGACTTTC; d_call: .; clone_size: .; j_call: TRBJ2-6; v_call: TRBV7-9
cdr3_aa: CASSAIGTGLYGYTF; cdr3_nt: TGTGCCAGCAGCGCTATCGGTACAGGGCTCTATGGCTACACCTTC; d_call: .; clone_size: .; j_call: TRBJ1-2; v_call: TRBV13
cdr3_aa: CASSGWSYSNYGYTF; cdr3_nt: TGTGCCAGCAGCGGGTGGAGTTACTCTAACTATGGCTACACCTTC; d_call: .; clone_size: .; j_call: TRBJ1-2; v_call: TRBV11-2